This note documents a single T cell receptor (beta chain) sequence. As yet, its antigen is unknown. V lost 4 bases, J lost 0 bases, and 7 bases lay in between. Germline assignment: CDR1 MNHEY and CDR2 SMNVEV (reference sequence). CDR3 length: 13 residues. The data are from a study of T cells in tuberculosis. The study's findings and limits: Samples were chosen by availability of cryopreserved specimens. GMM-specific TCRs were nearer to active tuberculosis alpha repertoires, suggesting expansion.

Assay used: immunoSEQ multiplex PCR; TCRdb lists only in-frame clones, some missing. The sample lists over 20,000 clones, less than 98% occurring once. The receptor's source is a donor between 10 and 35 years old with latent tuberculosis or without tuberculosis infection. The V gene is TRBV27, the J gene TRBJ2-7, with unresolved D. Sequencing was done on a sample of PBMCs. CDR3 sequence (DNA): TGTGCCAGCAGTTACAGATACTCCTACGAGCAGTACTTC. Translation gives CASSYRYSYEQYF.